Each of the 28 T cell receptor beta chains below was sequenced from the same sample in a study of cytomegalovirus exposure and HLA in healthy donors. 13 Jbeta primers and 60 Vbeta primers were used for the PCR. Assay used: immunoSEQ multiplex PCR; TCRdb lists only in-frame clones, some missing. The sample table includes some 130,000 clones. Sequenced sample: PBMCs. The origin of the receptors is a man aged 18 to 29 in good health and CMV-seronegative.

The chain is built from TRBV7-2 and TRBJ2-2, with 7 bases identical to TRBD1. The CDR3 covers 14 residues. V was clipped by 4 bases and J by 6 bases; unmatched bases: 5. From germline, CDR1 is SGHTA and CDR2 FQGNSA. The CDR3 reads CASSYDRAPGELFF. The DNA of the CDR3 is TGTGCCAGCAGCTACGACAGGGCCCCCGGGGAGCTGTTTTTT.

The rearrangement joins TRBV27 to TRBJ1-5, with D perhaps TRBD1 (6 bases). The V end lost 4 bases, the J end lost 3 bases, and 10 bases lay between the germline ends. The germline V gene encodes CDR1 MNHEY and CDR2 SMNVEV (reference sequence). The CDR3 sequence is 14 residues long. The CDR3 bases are TGTGCCAGCAGTTCACAGGGACCCAATCAGCCCCAGCATTTT. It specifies CASSSQGPNQPQHF.

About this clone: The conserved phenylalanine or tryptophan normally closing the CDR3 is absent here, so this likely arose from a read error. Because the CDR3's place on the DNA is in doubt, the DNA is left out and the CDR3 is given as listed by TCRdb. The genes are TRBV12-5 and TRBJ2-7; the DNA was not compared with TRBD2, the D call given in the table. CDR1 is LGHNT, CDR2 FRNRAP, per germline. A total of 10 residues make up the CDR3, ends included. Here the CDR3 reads CASGLVLSSI.

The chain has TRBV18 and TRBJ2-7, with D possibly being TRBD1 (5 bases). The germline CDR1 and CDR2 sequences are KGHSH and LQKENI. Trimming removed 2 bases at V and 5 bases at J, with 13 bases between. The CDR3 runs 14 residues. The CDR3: CASSPGAQGNEQYF. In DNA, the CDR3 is TGTGCCAGCTCACCAGGGGCCCAGGGTAACGAGCAGTACTTC.

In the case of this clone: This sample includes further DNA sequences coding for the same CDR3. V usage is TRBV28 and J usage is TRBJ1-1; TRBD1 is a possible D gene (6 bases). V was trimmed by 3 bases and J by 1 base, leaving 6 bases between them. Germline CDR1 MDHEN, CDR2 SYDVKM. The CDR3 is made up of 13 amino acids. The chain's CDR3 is CASSLTGNTEAFF. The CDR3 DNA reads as TGTGCCAGCAGTTTGACAGGGAACACTGAAGCTTTCTTT.

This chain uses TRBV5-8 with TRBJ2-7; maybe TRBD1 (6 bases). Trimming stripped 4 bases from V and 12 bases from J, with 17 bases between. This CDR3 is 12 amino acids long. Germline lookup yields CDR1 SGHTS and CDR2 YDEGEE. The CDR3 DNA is TGTGCCAGCAGCGCACGGGACAAGGTGAGGTACTTC. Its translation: CASSARDKVRYF.

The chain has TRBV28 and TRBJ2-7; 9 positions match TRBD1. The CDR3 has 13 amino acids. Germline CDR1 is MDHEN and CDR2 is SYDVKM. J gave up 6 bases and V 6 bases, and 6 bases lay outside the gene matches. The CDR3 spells CASRDRGFSEQYF. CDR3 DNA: TGTGCCAGCAGAGACAGGGGGTTTAGCGAGCAGTACTTC.

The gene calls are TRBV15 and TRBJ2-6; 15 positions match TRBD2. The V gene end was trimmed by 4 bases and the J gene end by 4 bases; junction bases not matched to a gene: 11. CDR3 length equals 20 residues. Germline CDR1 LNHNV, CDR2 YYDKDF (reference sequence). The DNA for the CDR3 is TGTGCCACCAGCAAATTTTCCGGGACTAGCGGGAGGAGGGGGGCCAACGTCCTGACTTTC. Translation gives CATSKFSGTSGRRGANVLTF.

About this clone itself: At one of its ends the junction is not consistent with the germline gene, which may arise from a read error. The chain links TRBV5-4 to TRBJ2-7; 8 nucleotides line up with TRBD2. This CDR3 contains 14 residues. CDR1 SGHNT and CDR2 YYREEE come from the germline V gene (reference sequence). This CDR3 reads CAGSGGLVSYEQYF. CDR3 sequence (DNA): TGTGCCGGCAGCGGGGGACTAGTTAGCTACGAGCAGTACTTC.

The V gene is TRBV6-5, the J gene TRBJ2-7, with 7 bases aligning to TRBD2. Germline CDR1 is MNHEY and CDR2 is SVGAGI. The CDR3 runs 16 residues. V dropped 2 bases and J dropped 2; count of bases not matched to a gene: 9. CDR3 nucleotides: TGTGCCAGCAGTTACACGCGAGCGGGGAGGGCCTACGAGCAGTACTTC. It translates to CASSYTRAGRAYEQYF.

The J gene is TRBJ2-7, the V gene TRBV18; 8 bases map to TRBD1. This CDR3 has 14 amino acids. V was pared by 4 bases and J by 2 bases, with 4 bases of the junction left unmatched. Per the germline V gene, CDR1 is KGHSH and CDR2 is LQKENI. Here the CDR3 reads CASSQTTGAYEQYF. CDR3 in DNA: TGTGCCAGCTCACAAACGACAGGGGCCTACGAGCAGTACTTC.

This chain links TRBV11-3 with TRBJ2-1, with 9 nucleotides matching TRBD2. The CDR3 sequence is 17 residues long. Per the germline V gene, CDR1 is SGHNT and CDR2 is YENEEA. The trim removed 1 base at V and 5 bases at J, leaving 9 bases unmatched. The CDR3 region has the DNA TGTGCCAGCAGCTTAGCTGGTAGCGGGAGTATCAACAATGAGCAGTTCTTC. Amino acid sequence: CASSLAGSGSINNEQFF.

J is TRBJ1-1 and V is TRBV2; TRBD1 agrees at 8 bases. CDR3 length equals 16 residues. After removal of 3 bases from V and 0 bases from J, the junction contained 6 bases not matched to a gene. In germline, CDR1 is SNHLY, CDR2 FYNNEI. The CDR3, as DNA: TGTGCCAGCAGTGAGACAGGGGTGGGAATGAACACTGAAGCTTTCTTT. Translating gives CASSETGVGMNTEAFF.

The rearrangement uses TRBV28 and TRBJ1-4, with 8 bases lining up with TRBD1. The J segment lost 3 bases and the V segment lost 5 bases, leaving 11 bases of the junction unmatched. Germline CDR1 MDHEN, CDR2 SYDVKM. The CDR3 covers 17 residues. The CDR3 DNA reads TGTGCCAGCAGTCAAGCAGGGGGCGCAGATGCTAATGAAAAACTGTTTTTT. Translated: CASSQAGGADANEKLFF.

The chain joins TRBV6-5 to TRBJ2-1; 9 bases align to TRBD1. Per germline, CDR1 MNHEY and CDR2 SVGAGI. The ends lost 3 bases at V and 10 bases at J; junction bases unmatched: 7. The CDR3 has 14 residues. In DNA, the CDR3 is TGTGCCAGCAGTTATTTGACAGGGGGGGACGAGCAGTTCTTC. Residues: CASSYLTGGDEQFF.

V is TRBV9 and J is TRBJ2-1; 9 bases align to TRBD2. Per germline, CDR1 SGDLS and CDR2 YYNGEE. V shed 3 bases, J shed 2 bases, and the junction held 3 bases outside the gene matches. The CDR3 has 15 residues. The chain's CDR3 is CASSGRGGTYNEQFF. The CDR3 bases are TGTGCCAGCAGCGGGCGGGGGGGAACCTACAATGAGCAGTTCTTC.

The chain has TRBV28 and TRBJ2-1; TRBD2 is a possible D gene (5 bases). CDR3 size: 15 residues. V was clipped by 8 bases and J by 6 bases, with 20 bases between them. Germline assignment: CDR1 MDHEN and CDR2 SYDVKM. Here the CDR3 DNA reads TGTGCCAGCGGCCGGCCCAGCGGAGTTTTCAATGAGCAGTTCTTC. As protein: CASGRPSGVFNEQFF.

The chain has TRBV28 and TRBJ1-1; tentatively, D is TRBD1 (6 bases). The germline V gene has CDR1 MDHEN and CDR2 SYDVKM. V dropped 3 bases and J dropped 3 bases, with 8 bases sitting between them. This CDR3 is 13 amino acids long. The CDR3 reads CASSLYRDTEAFF. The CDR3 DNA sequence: TGTGCCAGCAGTTTGTACAGGGACACTGAAGCTTTCTTT.

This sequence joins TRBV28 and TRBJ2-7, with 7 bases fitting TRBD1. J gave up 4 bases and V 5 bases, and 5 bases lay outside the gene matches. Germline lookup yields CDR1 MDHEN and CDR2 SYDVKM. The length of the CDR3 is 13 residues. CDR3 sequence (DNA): TGTGCCAGCAGTCCCGACAGGGAATACGAGCAGTACTTC. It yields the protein CASSPDREYEQYF.

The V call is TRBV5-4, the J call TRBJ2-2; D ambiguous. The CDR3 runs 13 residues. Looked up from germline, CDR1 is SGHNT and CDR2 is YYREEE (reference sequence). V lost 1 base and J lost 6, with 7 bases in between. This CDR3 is CASSLNSPGELFF. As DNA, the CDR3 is TGTGCCAGCAGCTTGAACAGTCCCGGGGAGCTGTTTTTT. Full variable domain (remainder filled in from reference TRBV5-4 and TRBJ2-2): ETGVTQSPTHLIKTRGQQVTLRCSSQSGHNTVSWYQQALGQGPQFIFQYYREEENGRGNFPPRFSGLQFPNYSSELNVNALELDDSALYLCASSLNSPGELFFGEGSRLTVL.

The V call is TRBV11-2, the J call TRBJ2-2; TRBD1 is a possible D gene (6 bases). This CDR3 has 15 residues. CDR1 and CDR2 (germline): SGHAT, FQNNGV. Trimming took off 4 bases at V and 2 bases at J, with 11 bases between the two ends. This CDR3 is CASSSWTVNTGELFF. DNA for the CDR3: TGTGCCAGCAGCTCATGGACAGTCAACACCGGGGAGCTGTTTTTT.

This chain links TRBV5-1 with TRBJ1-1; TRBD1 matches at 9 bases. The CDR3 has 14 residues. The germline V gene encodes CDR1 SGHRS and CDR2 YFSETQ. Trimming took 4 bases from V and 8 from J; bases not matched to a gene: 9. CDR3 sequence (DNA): TGCGCCAGCAGCCGGGCCGGGACAGGGAAAGAAGCTTTCTTT. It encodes CASSRAGTGKEAFF.

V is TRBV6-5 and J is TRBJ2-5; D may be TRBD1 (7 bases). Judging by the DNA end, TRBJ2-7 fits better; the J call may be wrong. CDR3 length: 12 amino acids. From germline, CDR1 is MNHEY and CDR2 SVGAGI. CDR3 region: CASSYQGGEQYF. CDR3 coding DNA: TGTGCCAGCAGTTATCAGGGGGGCGAGCAGTACTTC.

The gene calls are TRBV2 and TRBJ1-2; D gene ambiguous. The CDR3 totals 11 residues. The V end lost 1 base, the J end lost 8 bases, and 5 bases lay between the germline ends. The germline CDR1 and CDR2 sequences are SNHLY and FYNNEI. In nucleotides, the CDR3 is TGTGCCAGCAGTGAAGTGCGCGGCTACACCTTC. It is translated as CASSEVRGYTF.

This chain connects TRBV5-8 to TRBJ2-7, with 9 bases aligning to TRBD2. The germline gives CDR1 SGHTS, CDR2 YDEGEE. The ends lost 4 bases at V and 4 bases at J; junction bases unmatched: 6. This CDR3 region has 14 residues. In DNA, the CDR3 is TGTGCCAGCAGCCCTACTAGCGGGCGTTACGAGCAGTACTTC. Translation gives CASSPTSGRYEQYF.

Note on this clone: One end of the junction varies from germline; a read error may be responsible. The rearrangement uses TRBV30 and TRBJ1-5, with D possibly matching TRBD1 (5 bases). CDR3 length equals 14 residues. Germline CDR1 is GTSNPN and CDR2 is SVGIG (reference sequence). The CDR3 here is CARSQGNGNQPQHF. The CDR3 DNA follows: TGTGCCCGGAGTCAGGGAAATGGCAATCAGCCCCAGCATTTT.

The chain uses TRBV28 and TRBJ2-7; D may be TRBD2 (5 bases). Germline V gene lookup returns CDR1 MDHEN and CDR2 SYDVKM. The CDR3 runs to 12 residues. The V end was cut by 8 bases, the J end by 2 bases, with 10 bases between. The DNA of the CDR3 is TGTGCCAGCCGGCGGGCGGCCTACGAGCAGTACTTC. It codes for CASRRAAYEQYF.

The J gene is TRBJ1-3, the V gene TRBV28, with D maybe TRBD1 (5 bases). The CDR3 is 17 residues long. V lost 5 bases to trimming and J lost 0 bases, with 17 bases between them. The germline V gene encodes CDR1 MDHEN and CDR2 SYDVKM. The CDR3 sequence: CASSTVPGASSGNTIYF. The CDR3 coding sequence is TGTGCCAGCAGTACCGTCCCTGGGGCGTCCTCTGGAAACACCATATATTTT. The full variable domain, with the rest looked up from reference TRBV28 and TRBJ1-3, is DVKVTQSSRYLVKRTGEKVFLECVQDMDHENMFWYRQDPGLGLRLIYFSYDVKMKEKGDIPEGYSVSREKKERFSLILESASTNQTSMYLCASSTVPGASSGNTIYFGEGSWLTVV.